Listed here are 22 T cell receptor beta chains from one sample, sequenced in a study of shared clonotypes between healthy human individuals. Libraries were prepared by immunoSEQ multiplex PCR; TCRdb keeps only in-frame clonotypes and omits some of them. The sample carries about 2.4 million clones, roughly 93% recorded once. The specimen sequenced was naive CD4+ T cells from PBMCs. The subset here: CD45RA+ positively selected. These receptors originate from a man between 18 and 35 years old in good health. Some clones in this sample may be carry-over from other donors' samples.

For this clone: This CDR3 is also generated by other DNA sequences in the sample. This chain joins TRBV29-1 and TRBJ2-5; 7 bases agree with TRBD2. J was trimmed by 5 bases and V by 4 bases; bases with no gene match: 4. This CDR3 has 12 amino acids. Germline V gene sequence: CDR1 SQVTM, CDR2 ANQGSEA. The CDR3 sequence is CSVAGGGETQYF. CDR3 in DNA: TGCAGCGTTGCGGGAGGTGGGGAGACCCAGTACTTC. Drawing the rest from reference TRBV29-1 and TRBJ2-5, the complete variable domain is SAVISQKPSRDICQRGTSLTIQCQVDSQVTMMFWYRQQPGQSLTLIATANQGSEATYESGFVIDKFPISRPNLTFSTLTVSNMSPEDSSIYLCSVAGGGETQYFGPGTRLLVL.

The chain links TRBV2 to TRBJ1-2, with D unclear. Per germline, CDR1 SNHLY and CDR2 FYNNEI. The ends were cut back, 9 bases at V and 0 bases at J, with 8 bases in the middle. The CDR3 spans 12 residues. The chain's CDR3 is CASVRANYGYTF. Here the CDR3 DNA reads TGTGCCAGTGTCAGAGCTAACTATGGCTACACCTTC.

The chain uses TRBV29-1 and TRBJ2-7, with 11 positions matching TRBD2. The CDR3 is 14 amino acids. In germline, CDR1 is SQVTM, CDR2 ANQGSEA. J gave up 0 bases and V 7 bases, and 5 bases lay outside the gene matches. The CDR3 is CSAVTSGSSYEQYF. CDR3 nucleotides: TGCAGCGCCGTCACTAGCGGGAGCTCCTACGAGCAGTACTTC.

The genes are TRBV28 and TRBJ2-2, with 7 bases that match TRBD2. The junction had 9 bases not matched to a gene; V was cut back by 6 bases and J by 2 bases. The CDR3 loop spans 16 amino acids. The germline V gene encodes CDR1 MDHEN and CDR2 SYDVKM. The CDR3 DNA reads TGTGCCAGCAGACTTCCAGGGACTACTAACACCGGGGAGCTGTTTTTT. This codes for CASRLPGTTNTGELFF.

The chain joins TRBV5-4 to TRBJ1-3, with 7 bases identical to TRBD1. This CDR3 has 14 amino acids. J was trimmed by 3 bases and V by 1 base; bases with no gene match: 1. CDR1 SGHNT and CDR2 YYREEE come from the germline V gene (reference sequence). DNA for the CDR3: TGTGCCAGCAGCTTGTGGACAGGTGGAAACACCATATATTTT. This sequence encodes CASSLWTGGNTIYF.

This chain uses TRBV5-1 with TRBJ2-7; 8 bases are shared with TRBD2. The V segment lost 2 bases and the J segment 9 bases; nucleotides outside the gene matches: 10. This CDR3 is 14 amino acids long. Per the germline V gene, CDR1 is SGHRS and CDR2 is YFSETQ. The CDR3 here is CASSFGLATTGQYF. The CDR3, as DNA: TGCGCCAGCAGCTTCGGACTAGCTACAACCGGGCAGTACTTC. Variable domain in full (rest from reference TRBV5-1 and TRBJ2-7): KAGVTQTPRYLIKTRGQQVTLSCSPISGHRSVSWYQQTPGQGLQFLFEYFSETQRNKGNFPGRFSGRQFSNSRSEMNVSTLELGDSALYLCASSFGLATTGQYFGPGTRLTVT.

This chain connects TRBV18 to TRBJ2-1; 10 positions match TRBD1. Trimming took 6 bases from V and 9 from J; bases not matched to a gene: 5. The CDR3 spans 13 residues. CDR1 is KGHSH, CDR2 LQKENI, per germline. The CDR3 sequence: CASSSGQGIEQFF. The CDR3 DNA is TGTGCCAGCTCGTCGGGACAGGGGATTGAGCAGTTCTTC. Supplemented by reference TRBV18 and TRBJ2-1, the full variable domain reads NAGVMQNPRHLVRRRGQEARLRCSPMKGHSHVYWYRQLPEEGLKFMVYLQKENIIDESGMPKERFSAEFPKEGPSILRIQQVVRGDSAAYFCASSSGQGIEQFFGPGTRLTVL.

Note on this clone: The sample carries other DNA sequences with the same CDR3. The chain carries TRBV30 and TRBJ2-1; 7 bases are shared with TRBD2. The CDR3 has 14 amino acids. V was clipped by 1 base and J by 0 bases; unmatched bases: 0. Germline-derived CDR1 and CDR2 are GTSNPN and SVGIG (reference sequence). The CDR3 protein is CAWSGGGSYNEQFF. CDR3 DNA sequence: TGTGCCTGGAGTGGGGGGGGCTCCTACAATGAGCAGTTCTTC. The variable domain in full, completed from reference TRBV30 and TRBJ2-1, reads SQTIHQWPATLVQPVGSPLSLECTVEGTSNPNLYWYRQAAGRGLQLLFYSVGIGQISSEVPQNLSASRPQDRQFILSSKKLLLSDSGFYLCAWSGGGSYNEQFFGPGTRLTVL.

The rearrangement links TRBV18 to TRBJ2-3, with TRBD2 identical over 10 bases. Looked up from germline, CDR1 is KGHSH and CDR2 is LQKENI. The CDR3 is made up of 16 amino acids. V trimming: 5 bases; J trimming: 4 bases; junction bases outside the gene matches: 9. The CDR3 protein is CASSSDLAGGSDTQYF. The CDR3 DNA reads as TGTGCCAGCTCATCGGACTTAGCGGGAGGCTCAGATACGCAGTATTTT.

CDR3 sequence reads: CASSSLRPYEQYF. For the CDR3, the DNA is TGTGCCAGCAGTTCCCTCCGACCTTACGAGCAGTACTTC. V is TRBV28 and J is TRBJ2-7; D uncertain. Trimming shortened V by 4 bases and J by 4 bases, and 11 bases separated the two germline ends. This CDR3 has 13 amino acids. CDR1 is MDHEN, CDR2 SYDVKM, per germline.

This clone has only a few counts. The chain uses TRBV30 and TRBJ1-2; D uncertain. The CDR3 has 13 residues. Trimming cost V 0 bases and J 4 bases, with 9 bases left between them. The germline V gene encodes CDR1 GTSNPN and CDR2 SVGIG (reference sequence). CDR3 region: CAWSVPGVYGYTF. The CDR3 nucleotides read TGTGCCTGGAGTGTACCTGGTGTCTATGGCTACACCTTC.

V gene TRBV5-6 combines with J gene TRBJ2-3; D unresolved. Germline CDR1 reads SGHDT; CDR2 reads YYEEEE. This CDR3 region has 15 residues. V was cut by 4 bases and J by 0 bases, with 12 bases left in between. This chain's CDR3 is CASSLDTASTDTQYF. CDR3 coding DNA: TGTGCCAGCAGCCTCGACACGGCAAGCACAGATACGCAGTATTTT.

CDR3 loop: CAKSLAGPQSSSTDTQYF. The CDR3 DNA sequence: TGTGCCAAATCACTAGCGGGGCCACAATCCTCTAGCACAGATACGCAGTATTTT. The rearrangement joins TRBV9 to TRBJ2-3, with 10 positions matching TRBD2. The CDR3 length is 18 residues. In germline, CDR1 is SGDLS, CDR2 YYNGEE. The V and J ends lost 9 bases and 0 bases, in that order; junction bases with no gene match: 16.

About this clone: This specimen includes other DNA sequences encoding the same CDR3. V usage is TRBV15 and J usage is TRBJ2-1; D is perhaps TRBD2 (6 bases). The CDR3 has 16 amino acids. The V and J ends lost 3 bases and 4 bases respectively, with 16 bases between them. Per germline, CDR1 LNHNV and CDR2 YYDKDF (reference sequence). This CDR3 is CATSRGSGLPYNEQFF. The CDR3 DNA is TGTGCCACCAGCAGGGGGTCGGGACTTCCGTACAATGAGCAGTTCTTC.

The V call is TRBV4-2, the J call TRBJ2-7; 8 bases agree with TRBD1. Germline CDR1 is LGHNA and CDR2 is YNFKEQ. V shed 3 bases and J 7 bases; nucleotides not matched to a gene: 11. There are 15 residues in the CDR3. CDR3 DNA sequence: TGTGCCAGCAGCCACCCCGGGACAGGTGGAGGGGAGCAGTACTTC. Protein: CASSHPGTGGGEQYF.

J is TRBJ2-7 and V is TRBV7-2; 10 bases align to TRBD2. CDR1 SGHTA and CDR2 FQGNSA come from the germline V gene. The CDR3 sequence is 16 residues long. The J segment lost 1 base and the V segment lost 6 bases, leaving 9 bases of the junction unmatched. As DNA, the CDR3 is TGTGCCAGCAGTCTAATGGAACTAGCGGGATCCTACGAGCAGTACTTC. This encodes CASSLMELAGSYEQYF.

V gene TRBV11-3 combines with J gene TRBJ2-2, with TRBD1 matching over 7 bases. V trimming: 5 bases; J trimming: 7 bases; junction bases outside the gene matches: 13. There are 16 residues in the CDR3. CDR1 SGHNT and CDR2 YENEEA come from the germline V gene. The CDR3 nucleotides read TGTGCCAGCAGCCCCGTCGACAGGGTAATTGGCGGGGAGCTGTTTTTT. Protein product: CASSPVDRVIGGELFF.

V and J are TRBV15 and TRBJ2-1, with 9 nucleotides matching TRBD2. From germline, CDR1 is LNHNV and CDR2 YYDKDF (reference sequence). This CDR3 is built from 16 residues. Trimming at V came to 5 bases and at J to 4 bases, leaving 9 bases not matched to a gene. CDR3 DNA sequence: TGTGCCACCAGCGGGAAGACTAGCGGAGCTTACAATGAGCAGTTCTTC. As protein: CATSGKTSGAYNEQFF.

The chain carries TRBV7-2 and TRBJ2-4; D not certain. The CDR3 totals 14 residues. V dropped 5 bases and J dropped 9 bases, with 17 bases sitting between them. Per germline, CDR1 SGHTA and CDR2 FQGNSA. The CDR3 DNA is TGTGCCAGCAGCCTCTCCGCATCATGGGGCATTCAGTACTTC. Its translation: CASSLSASWGIQYF.

This clone was seen only once. Other DNA sequences in the same sample also yield this CDR3. The chain recombines TRBV18 with TRBJ2-1; 10 bases align to TRBD1. CDR3 length: 14 residues. Germline V gives CDR1 KGHSH, CDR2 LQKENI. V lost 3 bases to trimming and J lost 6 bases; unmatched junction nucleotides: 2. CDR3 bases: TGTGCCAGCTCACCTGGGACAGGGGCCAATGAGCAGTTCTTC. This gives the protein CASSPGTGANEQFF.

This clone has a single count. The chain employs TRBV5-1 and TRBJ1-2; D remains ambiguous. Germline assignment: CDR1 SGHRS and CDR2 YFSETQ. Trimming took 0 bases from V and 7 from J, leaving 13 bases between them. The CDR3 has 14 amino acids. The CDR3 loop reads CASSLEEPAPGYTF. CDR3 nucleotide sequence: TGCGCCAGCAGCTTGGAGGAGCCCGCCCCTGGCTACACCTTC. The full variable domain, its missing parts supplied by reference TRBV5-1 and TRBJ1-2, is KAGVTQTPRYLIKTRGQQVTLSCSPISGHRSVSWYQQTPGQGLQFLFEYFSETQRNKGNFPGRFSGRQFSNSRSEMNVSTLELGDSALYLCASSLEEPAPGYTFGSGTRLTVV.

This clone was detected only once. This chain joins TRBV15 and TRBJ2-7; 9 bases are shared with TRBD2. The CDR3 length is 15 residues. Germline-derived CDR1 and CDR2 are LNHNV and YYDKDF (reference sequence). Trimming removed 1 base from V and 5 bases from J; junction bases left unmatched: 6. CDR3: CATSRGGGRGHEQYF. CDR3 in DNA: TGTGCCACCAGCAGAGGGGGCGGGAGGGGTCACGAGCAGTACTTC.